The sequence of this TCR beta chain was determined in a study of OX40 agonist ivuxolimab in advanced cancers. Study information: The patients received agonistic anti-OX40 (CD134) antibody ivuxolimab.

Turning to this clone: The antigen is unknown.

TCRdb's copy holds only in-frame clones and misses some; the assay was immunoSEQ multiplex PCR. The sample yields around 36,000 clones, 82% seen once. Study conclusions and caveats: Still undetermined is the antigen specificity of the expanded peripheral T cells.

Germline-derived CDR1 and CDR2 are SEHNR and FQNEAQ (reference sequence). CDR3 length: 13 residues. Trimming stripped 7 bases from V and 5 bases from J, with 11 bases between. The rearrangement uses TRBV7-9 and TRBJ1-4; D is ambiguous. The clonotype was recovered from an adult with an advanced solid tumor such as melanoma, head and neck, liver or kidney cancer. Source: CD4+ or CD8+ T cells sorted from blood, taken in a trial of the OX40 agonist ivuxolimab. The CDR3 DNA follows: TGTGCCAGCACCCCAGTCTCGAATGAAAAACTGTTTTTT. Translated: CASTPVSNEKLFF.